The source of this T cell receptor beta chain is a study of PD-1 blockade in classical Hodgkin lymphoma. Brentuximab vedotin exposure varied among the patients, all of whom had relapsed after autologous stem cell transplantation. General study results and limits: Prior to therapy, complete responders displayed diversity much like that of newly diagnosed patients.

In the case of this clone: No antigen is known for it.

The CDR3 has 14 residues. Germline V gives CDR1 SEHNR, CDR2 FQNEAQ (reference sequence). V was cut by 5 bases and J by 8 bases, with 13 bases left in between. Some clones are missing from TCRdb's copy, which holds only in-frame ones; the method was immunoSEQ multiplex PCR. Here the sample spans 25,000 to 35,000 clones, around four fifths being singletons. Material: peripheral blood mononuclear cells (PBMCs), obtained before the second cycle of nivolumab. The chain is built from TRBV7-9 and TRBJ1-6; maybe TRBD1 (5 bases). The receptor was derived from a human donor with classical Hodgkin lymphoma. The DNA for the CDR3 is TGTGCCAGCAGCCGAAGTCAGGGTGATTCACCCCTCCACTTT. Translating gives CASSRSQGDSPLHF.